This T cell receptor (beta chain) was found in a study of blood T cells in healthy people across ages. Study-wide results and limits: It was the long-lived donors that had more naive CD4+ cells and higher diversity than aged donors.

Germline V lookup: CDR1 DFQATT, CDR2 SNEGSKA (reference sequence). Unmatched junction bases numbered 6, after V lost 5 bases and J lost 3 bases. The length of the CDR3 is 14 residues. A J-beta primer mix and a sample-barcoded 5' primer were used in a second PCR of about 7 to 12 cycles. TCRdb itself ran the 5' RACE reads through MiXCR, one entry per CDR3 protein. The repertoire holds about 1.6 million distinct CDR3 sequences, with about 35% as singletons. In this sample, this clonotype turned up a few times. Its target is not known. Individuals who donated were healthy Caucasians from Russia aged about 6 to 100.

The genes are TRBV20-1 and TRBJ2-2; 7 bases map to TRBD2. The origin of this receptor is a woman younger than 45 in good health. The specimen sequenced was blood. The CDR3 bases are TGCAGTGCTGAACCGACTAGCCACACCGGGGAGCTGTTTTTT. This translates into CSAEPTSHTGELFF.